This T cell receptor (beta chain) comes out of a study of cytomegalovirus exposure and HLA in healthy donors. The study's findings and limits: It was confirmed in vitro that a few of the CMV-associated chains were specific for CMV antigens. The TCR clusters that emerged in the first cohort tended, a later analysis found, to co-occur in the 120 or so validation repertoires.

Clones were sequenced by immunoSEQ multiplex PCR, and TCRdb holds only the in-frame ones, with some missing. Of 98,000 or so clones listed, under 85% are singletons. A note on this clone: Antigen: not known.

The germline V and J ends were trimmed by 5 bases and 3 bases, with 15 bases remaining between them. This CDR3 has 15 amino acids. The rearrangement uses TRBV5-3 and TRBJ1-5, with D possibly matching TRBD1 (5 bases). TRBV5-3 has ORF status, its function being uncertain. Sequencing was carried out using PBMCs. The clonotype originates from a woman younger than 30 in good health and CMV-seronegative. Here the CDR3 DNA reads TGTGCCAGAAGGGATGTGGACAAGGCCAATCAGCCCCAGCATTTT. Its translation: CARRDVDKANQPQHF.